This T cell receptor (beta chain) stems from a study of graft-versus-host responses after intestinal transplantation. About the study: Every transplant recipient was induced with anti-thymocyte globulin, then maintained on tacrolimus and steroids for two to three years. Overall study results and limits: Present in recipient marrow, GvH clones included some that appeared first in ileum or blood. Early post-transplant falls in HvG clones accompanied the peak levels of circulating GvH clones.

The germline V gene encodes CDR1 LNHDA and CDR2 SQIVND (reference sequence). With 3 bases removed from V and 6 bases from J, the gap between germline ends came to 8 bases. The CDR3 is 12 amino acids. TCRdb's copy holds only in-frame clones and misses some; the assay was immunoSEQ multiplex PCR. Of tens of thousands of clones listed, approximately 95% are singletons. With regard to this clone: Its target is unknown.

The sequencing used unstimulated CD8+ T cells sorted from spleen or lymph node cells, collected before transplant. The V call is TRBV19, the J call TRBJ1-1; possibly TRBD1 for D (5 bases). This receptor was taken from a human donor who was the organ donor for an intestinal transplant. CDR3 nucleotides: TGTGCCAGTAGTATTTGGGGGGCTGAAGCTTTCTTT. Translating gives CASSIWGAEAFF.